Detailed here is one T cell receptor beta chain. Profiled with immunoSEQ multiplex PCR; TCRdb holds only in-frame clones, not every one. This table has 310,000 or so clones, approximately 86% appearing once. The data derive from a study of blood T cell repertoires in COVID-19. Study overall: Sources were T cells, B-cell-depleted T cells, or PBMCs; the material itself was cDNA or gDNA.

Followed over time, Seattle patients had been enrolled while infection was active. Sample: peripheral blood. The receptor comes from a young man with COVID-19, enrolled during active disease.

CDR3 residues: CASSHRDRDFSQDGYTF. The CDR3 DNA sequence: TGTGCCAGCAGTCACCGGGACAGGGATTTTTCGCAGGATGGCTACACCTTC. The chain combines TRBV6-6 with TRBJ1-2, with 9 bases lining up with TRBD1. Trimming took 5 bases from V and 6 from J; bases not matched to a gene: 16. Germline V gene data show CDR1 as MNHNY and CDR2 as SVGAGI (reference sequence). The CDR3 spans 17 residues.